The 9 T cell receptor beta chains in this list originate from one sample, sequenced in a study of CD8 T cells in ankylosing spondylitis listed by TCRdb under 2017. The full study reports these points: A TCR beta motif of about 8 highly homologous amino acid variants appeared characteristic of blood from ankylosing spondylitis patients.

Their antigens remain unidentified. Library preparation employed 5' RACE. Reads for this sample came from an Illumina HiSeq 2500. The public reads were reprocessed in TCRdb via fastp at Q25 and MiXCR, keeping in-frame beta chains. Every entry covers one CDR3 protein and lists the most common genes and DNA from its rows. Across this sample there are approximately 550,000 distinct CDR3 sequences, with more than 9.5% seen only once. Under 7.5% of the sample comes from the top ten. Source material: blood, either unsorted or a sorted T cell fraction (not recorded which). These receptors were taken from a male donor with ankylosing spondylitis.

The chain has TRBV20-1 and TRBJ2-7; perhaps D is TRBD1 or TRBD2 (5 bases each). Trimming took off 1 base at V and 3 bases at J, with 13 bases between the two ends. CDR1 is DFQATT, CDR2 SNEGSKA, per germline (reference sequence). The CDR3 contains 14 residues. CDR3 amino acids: CSARALRDLYEQYF. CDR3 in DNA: TGCAGTGCTAGAGCCCTCCGGGACCTCTACGAGCAGTACTTC.

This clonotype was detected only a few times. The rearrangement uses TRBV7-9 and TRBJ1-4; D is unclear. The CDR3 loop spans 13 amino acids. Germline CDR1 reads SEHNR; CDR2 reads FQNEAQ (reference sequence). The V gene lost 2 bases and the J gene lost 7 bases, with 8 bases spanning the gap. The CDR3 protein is CASSLQGTEKLFF. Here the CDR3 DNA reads TGTGCCAGCAGCTTACAAGGCACTGAAAAACTGTTTTTT.

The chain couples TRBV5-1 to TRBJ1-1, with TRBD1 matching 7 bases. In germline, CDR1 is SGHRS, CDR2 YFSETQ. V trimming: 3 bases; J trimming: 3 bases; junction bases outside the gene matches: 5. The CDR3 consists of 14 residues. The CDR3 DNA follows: TGCGCCAGCAGCTCGGGACAGCCAGACACTGAAGCTTTCTTT. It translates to CASSSGQPDTEAFF.

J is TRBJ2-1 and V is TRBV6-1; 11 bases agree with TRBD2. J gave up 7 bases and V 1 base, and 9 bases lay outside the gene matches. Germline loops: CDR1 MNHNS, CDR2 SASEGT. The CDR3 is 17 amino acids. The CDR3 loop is CASSEELAGGSTNEQFF. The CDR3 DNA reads TGTGCCAGCAGTGAAGAGTTAGCGGGAGGGAGTACGAATGAGCAGTTCTTC.

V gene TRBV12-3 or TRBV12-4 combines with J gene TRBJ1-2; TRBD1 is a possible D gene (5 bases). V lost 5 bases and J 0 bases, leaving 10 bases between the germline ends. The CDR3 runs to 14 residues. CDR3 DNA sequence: TGTGCCAGCAGTCTTAGGGGTTCTAACTATGGCTACACCTTC. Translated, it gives CASSLRGSNYGYTF.

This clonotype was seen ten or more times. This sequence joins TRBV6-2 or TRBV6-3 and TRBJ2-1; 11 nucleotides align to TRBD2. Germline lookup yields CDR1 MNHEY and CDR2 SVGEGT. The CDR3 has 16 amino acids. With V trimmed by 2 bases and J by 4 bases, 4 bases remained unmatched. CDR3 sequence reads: CASSYHLAGGYNEQFF. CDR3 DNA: TGTGCCAGCAGTTACCATCTAGCGGGAGGTTACAATGAGCAGTTCTTC.

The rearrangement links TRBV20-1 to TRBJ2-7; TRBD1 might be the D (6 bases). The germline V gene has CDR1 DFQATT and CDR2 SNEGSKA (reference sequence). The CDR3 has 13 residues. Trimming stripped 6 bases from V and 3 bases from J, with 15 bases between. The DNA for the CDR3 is TGCAGTGCCCGCAGGGGCCTTGACTACGAGCAGTACGTC. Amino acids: CSARRGLDYEQYV.

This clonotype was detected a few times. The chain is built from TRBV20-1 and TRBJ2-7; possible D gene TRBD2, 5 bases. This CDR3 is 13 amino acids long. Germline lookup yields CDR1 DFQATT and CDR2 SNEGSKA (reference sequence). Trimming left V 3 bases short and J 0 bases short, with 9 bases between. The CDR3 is CSASQRSSYEQYF. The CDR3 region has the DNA TGCAGTGCTAGCCAGCGGAGCTCCTACGAGCAGTACTTC.

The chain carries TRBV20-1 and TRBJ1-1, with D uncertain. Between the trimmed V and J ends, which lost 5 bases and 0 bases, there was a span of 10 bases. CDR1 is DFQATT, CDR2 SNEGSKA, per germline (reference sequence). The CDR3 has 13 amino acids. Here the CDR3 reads CSAGRALNTEAFF. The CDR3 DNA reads TGCAGTGCTGGCCGGGCCTTGAACACTGAAGCTTTCTTT.